Listed below are T cell receptor beta chains from one sample, sequenced in a study of cytomegalovirus exposure and HLA in healthy donors. Sequencing used immunoSEQ multiplex PCR; TCRdb keeps in-frame clones, though not all of them. The sample consists of some 140,000 clones, more than 60% of them appearing once. The sequenced sample was PBMCs. The origin of the receptors is a woman in her forties or fifties in good health and CMV-seropositive. Each CDR3 is given with its conserved first and last residue. D genes are given only for firm matches. Clone size appears in some rows only: once, few, many, or a class for an expanded clone.

J gene,V gene,D gene,clone size,CDR3 protein,CDR3 DNA
TRBJ1-3,TRBV19,TRBD1,.,CATSDRGGGNTIYF,TGTGCCACCTCGGACAGGGGAGGCGGAAACACCATATATTTT
TRBJ2-5,TRBV7-9,.,.,CASSLGVPQETQYF,TGTGCCAGCAGCTTAGGCGTTCCCCAAGAGACCCAGTACTTC
TRBJ1-2,TRBV27,.,once,CASSLGQGRANYGYTF,TGTGCCAGCAGTTTAGGGCAGGGTAGGGCAAACTATGGCTACACCTTC
TRBJ2-7,TRBV5-1,TRBD2,.,CASSASGTSPYEQYF,TGCGCCAGCAGCGCCTCCGGGACTAGCCCCTACGAGCAGTACTTC
TRBJ2-1,TRBV30,TRBD1,once,CAWDTGASYNEQFF,TGTGCCTGGGATACAGGGGCGTCCTACAATGAGCAGTTCTTC
TRBJ1-1,TRBV9,TRBD1,once,CASSGQGGMNTEAFF,TGTGCCAGCAGCGGCCAGGGGGGTATGAACACTGAAGCTTTCTTT
TRBJ1-6,TRBV12-5,TRBD1,few,CASGLGGQYNSPLHF,TGTGCTAGTGGTTTGGGGGGACAGTATAATTCACCCCTCCACTTT
TRBJ1-2,TRBV15,.,.,CATTPAGGTSGYGYTF,TGTGCCACCACCCCCGCCGGGGGGACATCTGGGTATGGCTACACCTTC
TRBJ1-3,TRBV2,.,.,CASSAPGNTIYF,TGTGCCAGCAGTGCTCCGGGAAACACCATATATTTT
TRBJ1-5,TRBV19,TRBD1,.,CASSVQGAQPQHF,TGTGCCAGTAGTGTGCAGGGGGCTCAGCCCCAGCATTTT
TRBJ2-7,TRBV5-4,TRBD2,.,CASSLAGGNKQYF,TGTGCCAGCAGCTTGGCGGGGGGGAACAAGCAGTACTTC
TRBJ1-6,TRBV27,.,.,CASSQQGSYNSPLHF,TGTGCCAGCAGTCAACAGGGATCCTATAATTCACCCCTCCACTTT
TRBJ1-1,TRBV7-9,.,.,CASSLKADSLETFEAFF,TGTGCCAGCAGCTTAAAGGCTGACAGTCTAGAGACGTTTGAAGCTTTCTTT
TRBJ1-2,TRBV5-1,TRBD1,.,CASSSGDRGLGGYTF,TGCGCCAGCAGCTCAGGGGACAGGGGGCTCGGTGGCTACACCTTC
TRBJ1-6,TRBV7-9,TRBD1,.,CASSPDRGDNSPLHF,TGTGCCAGCAGCCCTGACAGGGGCGACAATTCACCCCTCCACTTT
TRBJ1-2,TRBV9,.,.,CASSASGGAGAVNYGYTF,TGTGCCAGCAGCGCCTCGGGGGGGGCCGGGGCCGTGAACTATGGCTACACCTTC
TRBJ1-5,TRBV2,.,few,CASSVDEGAGQPQHF,TGTGCCAGCAGCGTTGACGAAGGGGCCGGTCAGCCCCAGCATTTT
TRBJ2-5,TRBV5-1,.,.,CASSFSSEETQYF,TGCGCCAGCAGCTTCTCTTCGGAAGAGACCCAGTACTTC
TRBJ1-1,TRBV12-5,TRBD1,.,CASGRQGANTEAFF,TGTGCTAGTGGGCGACAGGGGGCTAACACTGAAGCTTTCTTT
TRBJ2-7,TRBV5-1,.,.,CASSLGQAISYEQYF,TGCGCCAGCAGCTTGGGACAGGCGATCTCCTACGAGCAGTACTTC
TRBJ1-1,TRBV19,TRBD1,.,CASSPSSGTVFEAFF,TGTGCCAGTAGTCCATCCTCCGGGACAGTGTTTGAAGCTTTCTTT
TRBJ1-2,TRBV7-2,.,.,CASSSDMVEDYTF,TGTGCCAGCAGCTCGGACATGGTTGAGGACTACACCTTC
TRBJ2-4,TRBV5-6,.,.,CASSLRGTKNIQYF,TGTGCCAGCAGCTTACGGGGTACCAAAAACATTCAGTACTTC
TRBJ2-3,TRBV19,TRBD1,.,CASRRAGTGGRSDTQYF,TGTGCCAGTAGGCGCGCCGGGACAGGTGGTAGGTCAGATACGCAGTATTTT
TRBJ1-2,TRBV2,.,.,CASSESGFGGTNYGYTF,TGTGCCAGCAGTGAGAGCGGGTTTGGGGGGACTAACTATGGCTACACCTTC
TRBJ1-6,TRBV4-2,.,.,CASSQAGVNSPLHF,TGTGCCAGCAGCCAAGCAGGGGTCAATTCACCCCTCCACTTT
TRBJ2-7,TRBV5-1,.,.,CASSLFRGYEQYF,TGCGCCAGCAGCTTGTTCAGAGGGTACGAGCAGTACTTC
TRBJ1-2,TRBV2,.,.,CASSEQVAYGYTF,TGTGCCAGCAGTGAACAGGTCGCCTATGGCTACACCTTC